This T cell receptor (beta chain) was documented in a study of blood T cell repertoires in COVID-19 (dated by TCRdb to about 2020). In the study overall: The collaborator samples originated in the United States, Italy and Spain and spanned the acute and convalescent phases of COVID-19. The prospective study material was composed of cDNA or gDNA derived from T cells, B-cell-depleted T cells, or PBMCs. Deeply sampled blood TCRbeta repertoires from subjects exposed to, actively infected with, or recovered from COVID-19 were included in the dataset. The repertoires were made available in a free public database intended to serve as a resource for research on the immune response to SARS-CoV-2. The samples were drawn from two sources: the first 160 participants of the ongoing ImmuneRACE study, and approximately 1,300 subjects contributed by 6 global collaborators. A de-identified subject ID, COVID-19 status, age in years and sex were almost always included in the sample metadata. Where HLA class I and class II types were available, the types were taken from metadata supplied by the sample provider, not from assay-based typing.

Points the paper makes about the study in general: How much clinical and demographic metadata was included differed by source and by participant, and the metadata was provided uncurated.

For CDR1 and CDR2, the germline V gene (reference sequence) lists SGHNT and YYREEE. V is reduced by 0 bases and J by 4 bases, leaving a spacing of 7 bases between them. The CDR3 runs 14 residues from the cysteine to the phenylalanine. Solely the CDR3 DNA is kept, with 42 bases framed from the first base. Comment on this clone: It has no known antigen specificity. Base qualities are not provided; no much larger clone lies one nucleotide away.

Enrolling through a virtual design, the prospective study's participants ranged in age from roughly 18 to 89 years and lived across 20 to 25 United States geographic areas. In the prospective study, cohorts were assigned on the basis of participant-reported clinical history obtained from a screening survey and a study questionnaire. Each participant in the prospective study had whole blood, serum and a nasopharyngeal or oropharyngeal swab collected by mobile phlebotomists. Over a roughly 2-month period, participants in the prospective study had the option of providing additional blood draws and questionnaires. Before DNA extraction, prospective study blood samples were shipped either frozen or at room temperature. TCRbeta CDR3 regions were amplified from genomic DNA by means of the immunoSEQ Assay, a bias-controlled multiplex PCR. The source study handled its data this way. The number of nucleated cells in each sample was estimated from the amplification of reference gene primers within the assay. To quantify the absolute abundance of each unique TCRbeta CDR3 rearrangement, sequence reads were collapsed and filtered. Productive Simpson clonality was computed per sample as the square root of Simpson's diversity index over productive rearrangements. TCRdb took over this immuneACCESS table, retaining in-frame rearrangements with V and J assigned. Such tables are incomplete; in checked studies, under half of the missing clones stem from an unresolved V gene, and the remainder is unexplained. V and J calls and clone size follow that table, whereas D and trimming were derived from the DNA. Within this sample are about 140,000 clones, with 80% to 85% of them counted one time only. The ten largest clones represent approximately 5% of the sample.

Recombination linked TRBV5-4 to TRBJ2-2; confidence is insufficient to name the D gene. Sequenced material: PBMCs or T cells enriched from blood (not recorded which). The receptor was isolated from a middle-aged man with acute COVID-19. At the DNA level, the sequence is TGTGCCAGCAGCTTGGACACTACCACCGGGGAGCTGTTTTTT. Translated, it reads CASSLDTTTGELFF.